These 14 T cell receptor beta chains were all obtained from the same sample, sequenced in a study of cytomegalovirus exposure and HLA in healthy donors. The PCR contained 60 Vbeta and 13 Jbeta primers. The repertoire was sequenced with immunoSEQ multiplex PCR; TCRdb's copy has only in-frame clones and lacks some. The sample yields roughly 180,000 clones, about 9% seen once. Sequencing was performed on PBMCs. The receptor set was obtained from a woman aged 30 to 39 in good health and CMV-seropositive.

The chain carries TRBV28 and TRBJ1-2, with 8 bases matching TRBD1. CDR3 size: 16 residues. V dropped 9 bases and J dropped 5; count of bases not matched to a gene: 17. Germline CDR1 MDHEN, CDR2 SYDVKM. The CDR3 here is CASEGGTGTGEYGYTF. The CDR3 DNA is TGTGCCAGTGAAGGGGGAACCGGGACAGGAGAATATGGCTACACCTTC.

The chain carries TRBV9 and TRBJ2-7; tentative D call: TRBD1 (6 bases). Looked up from germline, CDR1 is SGDLS and CDR2 is YYNGEE. V was cut by 3 bases and J by 1 base, with 8 bases left in between. This CDR3 region has 13 residues. The CDR3 reads CASSAQGSYEQYF. For the CDR3, the DNA is TGTGCCAGCAGCGCACAGGGTTCCTACGAGCAGTACTTC.

The V call is TRBV30, the J call TRBJ1-4, with D unclear. The germline V and J ends were trimmed by 5 bases and 8 bases, with 15 bases remaining between them. The CDR3 runs 13 residues. Germline V gene sequence: CDR1 GTSNPN, CDR2 SVGIG (reference sequence). The CDR3 region is CAWARGMREKLFF. The DNA of the CDR3 is TGTGCCTGGGCCCGAGGGATGCGGGAAAAACTGTTTTTT. The full variable domain, completed using reference TRBV30 and TRBJ1-4, is SQTIHQWPATLVQPVGSPLSLECTVEGTSNPNLYWYRQAAGRGLQLLFYSVGIGQISSEVPQNLSASRPQDRQFILSSKKLLLSDSGFYLCAWARGMREKLFFGSGTQLSVL.

This clone was detected a few times. The chain combines TRBV27 with TRBJ2-3; 8 bases agree with TRBD2. Germline values: CDR1 MNHEY, CDR2 SMNVEV (reference sequence). The junction had 7 bases not matched to a gene; V was cut back by 5 bases and J by 0 bases. The CDR3 has 16 amino acids. The CDR3: CASSGRTSSSTDTQYF. The CDR3 region has the DNA TGTGCCAGCAGTGGAAGGACTAGCAGTAGCACAGATACGCAGTATTTT.

The chain is built from TRBV6-7 and TRBJ2-1; TRBD2 might be the D (6 bases). TRBV6-7 carries the ORF label, with uncertain function. V was clipped by 10 bases and J by 3 bases, with 19 bases between them. The length of the CDR3 is 15 residues. As DNA, the CDR3 is TGTGCCAACAATTGTTGGGGGGATTTCTACAATGAGCAGTTCTTC. It is translated as CANNCWGDFYNEQFF.

This clone occurred a few times. This chain joins TRBV29-1 and TRBJ2-1, with 10 bases lining up with TRBD2. The CDR3 contains 14 residues. CDR1 and CDR2 (germline): SQVTM, ANQGSEA. J lost 2 bases, V lost 3 bases, and 1 base had no gene match. The CDR3 region is CSVDGLAAYNEQFF. Written as DNA, the CDR3 is TGCAGCGTTGATGGACTAGCGGCCTACAATGAGCAGTTCTTC.

The table lists this clone with a few counts. The chain carries TRBV9 and TRBJ1-1, with D perhaps TRBD1 (6 bases). V lost 4 bases, J lost 7 bases, and 14 bases lay in between. Germline V gene sequence: CDR1 SGDLS, CDR2 YYNGEE. This CDR3 region has 13 residues. CDR3 in DNA: TGTGCCAGCAGCCCCCCGACAGGAGATGAAGCTTTCTTT. Protein product: CASSPPTGDEAFF.

This chain connects TRBV2 to TRBJ2-1; 9 bases line up with TRBD1. The V gene's germline CDR1 is SNHLY and CDR2 FYNNEI. V trimming: 4 bases; J trimming: 4 bases; junction bases outside the gene matches: 5. The CDR3 spans 15 residues. CDR3 protein: CASSGQGGLYNEQFF. CDR3 DNA sequence: TGTGCCAGCAGTGGACAGGGGGGCCTTTACAATGAGCAGTTCTTC.

This clone appeared a few times. This chain uses TRBV5-5 with TRBJ2-1; D might be TRBD2 (7 bases). CDR1 and CDR2 from the germline V gene are SGHKS and YYEKEE (reference sequence). The CDR3 is 15 amino acids. The V gene lost 4 bases and the J gene lost 7 bases, with 18 bases spanning the gap. CDR3 nucleotides: TGTGCCAGCAGCCAATTGGTAGGGGGAGGGAATGAGCAGTTCTTC. Its protein product is CASSQLVGGGNEQFF.

This clone was counted between two and nine times. The chain couples TRBV7-9 to TRBJ1-5, with 10 bases fitting TRBD1. Germline V gives CDR1 SEHNR, CDR2 FQNEAQ (reference sequence). The J segment lost 7 bases and the V segment lost 1 base, leaving 4 bases of the junction unmatched. This CDR3 spans 15 amino acids. The CDR3 loop reads CASSLGQGARQPQHF. CDR3 bases: TGTGCCAGCAGCTTAGGACAGGGGGCAAGGCAGCCCCAGCATTTT.

The chain uses TRBV18 and TRBJ1-2, with D possibly matching TRBD1 (5 bases). V shed 3 bases and J shed 5 bases, with 13 bases lying between them. CDR1 and CDR2 from the germline V gene are KGHSH and LQKENI. This CDR3 region has 14 residues. This chain's CDR3 is CASSPGGTEYGYTF. The CDR3 bases are TGTGCCAGCTCACCCGGGGGGACGGAATATGGCTACACCTTC.

This chain links TRBV7-9 with TRBJ2-5, with D tentatively TRBD1 (7 bases). The V gene lost 5 bases and the J gene lost 6 bases, with 22 bases spanning the gap. Germline lookup yields CDR1 SEHNR and CDR2 FQNEAQ (reference sequence). The CDR3 sequence is 16 residues long. Written as DNA, the CDR3 is TGTGCCAGCAGCCGTGCCCGGCAGGGGGGAGGAAAGACCCAGTACTTC. It specifies CASSRARQGGGKTQYF.

The chain joins TRBV1 to TRBJ1-2. TRBV1 is deemed a pseudogene. This CDR3 comprises 14 residues. CDR3 region: CTSTREGIFYGYTF. The CDR3 nucleotides read TGCACCAGCACGCGGGAGGGGATCTTCTATGGCTACACCTTC.

J is TRBJ2-1 and V is TRBV11-3; 9 bases map to TRBD1. With 3 bases clipped from V and 13 bases from J, the junction kept 4 bases outside the gene matches. CDR1 is SGHNT, CDR2 YENEEA, per germline. This CDR3 is 12 amino acids long. This chain's CDR3 is CASSLDRGGQFF. In DNA form, the CDR3 reads TGTGCCAGCAGCTTGGACAGGGGAGGTCAGTTCTTC.